This TCR beta chain was obtained from a study of blood T cell repertoires in COVID-19. Study information: Sites across the United States, Italy and Spain contributed samples from acute and convalescent COVID-19. PBMCs, B-cell-depleted T cells, or T cells provided the cDNA or gDNA that made up the material.

In the authors' methods: Reference gene primers were amplified, and this amplification served to estimate nucleated cell counts. Data came from immunoSEQ multiplex PCR; TCRdb stores just in-frame clones and leaves some out. That table gives V, J and clone size, and the DNA gave D and trimming. Altogether over 150,000 clones are present, approximately 91% being singletons, with the ten largest covering approximately 2.4%. A single count supports this clone. Input material: peripheral blood. This sequence originates from a man between 18 and 35 years old with acute or convalescent COVID-19.

CDR3 sequence: CASSQEFRREGYNEQFF. The CDR3 coding sequence is TGTGCCAGCAGCCAAGAATTTCGGCGCGAGGGCTACAATGAGCAGTTCTTC. The chain employs TRBV14 and TRBJ2-1, with a possible D match to TRBD2 (5 bases). The CDR3 has 17 residues. Trimming took 0 bases from V and 3 from J, leaving 15 bases between them. Germline loops: CDR1 SGHDN, CDR2 FVKESK.